The rows below give T cell receptor beta chains drawn from one sample of a study of post-analysis software for immune sequencing data. TCRdb analysed the PCR reads with MiXCR anew, one entry per CDR3 protein. The sample yields 800,000 to 950,000 distinct CDR3 sequences, roughly 50% seen once. Material: blood. These receptors originate from a girl aged 5 to 17 with multiple sclerosis. CDR3s include the opening cysteine and the closing phenylalanine or tryptophan. A D gene is named only where the DNA matches it firmly. Clone size is stated in some rows and not others, as once, few, many or a class when expanded.

V	J	size	D	DNA	CDR3
TRBV7-3	TRBJ2-5	few	.	TGTGCCAGCAGCTTAACGGGTACACTACAAGAGACCCAGTACTTC	CASSLTGTLQETQYF
TRBV5-1	TRBJ2-6	few	.	TGCGCCAGCAGCTTGGGCGGGTCTCACTCTGGGGCCAACGTCCTGACTTTC	CASSLGGSHSGANVLTF
TRBV10-1	TRBJ2-4	.	TRBD2	TGCGCCAGCAGTGAGCAGGGACTAGCGGGAGAGCAGTACTTC	CASSEQGLAGEQYF
TRBV12-3/TRBV12-4	TRBJ1-2	.	.	TGTGCCAGCAGTCACCGGGCTTCACGTAACTATGGTTACACCTTC	CASSHRASRNYGYTF
TRBV5-1	TRBJ2-7	few	.	TGCGCCAGCAGCTTCCCGGGAGAAACCTACGAGCAGTACTTC	CASSFPGETYEQYF
TRBV20-1	TRBJ1-1	once	.	TGCAGTGCTAGAGATTCGGGCGGTAGCACTGAAGCTTTCTTT	CSARDSGGSTEAFF
TRBV20-1	TRBJ2-7	.	TRBD1	TGCAGTGCGCTCAAGGGGACAGGGGCTCACGAGCAGTACTTC	CSALKGTGAHEQYF
TRBV5-1	TRBJ1-6	few	TRBD1	TGCGCCAGCAGTCCAACCGACAGGGGGCGACCCCTCCACTTT	CASSPTDRGRPLHF
TRBV2	TRBJ2-1	.	TRBD2	TGTGCCAGCAGTGTAAGCGGGGAATACAATGAGCAGTTCTTC	CASSVSGEYNEQFF
TRBV7-9	TRBJ1-2	few	.	TGTGCCAGCAGCCCCCGGACAGTCAGTGGCTACACCTTC	CASSPRTVSGYTF
TRBV14	TRBJ2-1	.	.	TGTGCCAGCAGCTTTGTCCCTTCCTCCTACAATGAGCAGTTCTTC	CASSFVPSSYNEQFF
TRBV20-1	TRBJ1-6	few	TRBD1	TGCAGCGCCCCCACGGGACAGGGGCATTCACCCCTCCACTTT	CSAPTGQGHSPLHF
TRBV5-1	TRBJ2-7	.	TRBD2	TGCGCCAGCAGCTTGCAGACTAGCGGTCTCTACGAGCAGTACTTC	CASSLQTSGLYEQYF
TRBV29-1	TRBJ2-7	few	TRBD1	TGCAGCGGACAGGGGGTCTACGAGCAGTACTTC	CSGQGVYEQYF
TRBV20-1	TRBJ2-7	few	TRBD2	TGCAGTGCTACTAGCGGGAGGGCCCCCGACTACGAGCAGTACTTC	CSATSGRAPDYEQYF
TRBV6-1	TRBJ2-4	.	TRBD1	TGTGCCAGCAGTCGGACAGGAGCCCTCCAAAAGTACTTC	CASSRTGALQKYF
TRBV12-3/TRBV12-4	TRBJ2-1	few	.	TGTGCCAGCAGTTTGGCGAAAGGGGCTTACAATGAGCAGTTCTTC	CASSLAKGAYNEQFF
TRBV9	TRBJ2-2	.	TRBD1	TGTGCCAGCAGCGTAGTAGGGACAGGGGGCCGTACGAACACCGGGGAGCTGTTTTTT	CASSVVGTGGRTNTGELFF
TRBV20-1	TRBJ2-3	.	TRBD2	TGCAGTGGGCACCCGAGAGCTAGCGGGTCTGCAACCCCAAATACGCAGTATTTT	CSGHPRASGSATPNTQYF
TRBV6-2/TRBV6-3	TRBJ2-5	.	.	TGTGCCAGCAGTTACGAAAAGGGTCGGATCGTGGAGACCCAGTACTTC	CASSYEKGRIVETQYF
TRBV7-3	TRBJ2-5	.	TRBD1	TGTGCCAGCAGGAAGGGACAGGAGGAGACCCAGTACTTC	CASRKGQEETQYF
TRBV27	TRBJ1-5	.	.	TGTGCCAGCAGTTTATGGGCGGGGAATCAGCCCCAGCATTTT	CASSLWAGNQPQHF
TRBV18	TRBJ2-5	.	.	TGTGCCAGCTCACCCCTCGGGAAGGGAGGAGAGACCCAGTACTTC	CASSPLGKGGETQYF
TRBV20-1	TRBJ2-3	.	.	TGCAGCGTTCGGACGCCCGGCGATACGCAGTATTTT	CSVRTPGDTQYF
TRBV5-1	TRBJ2-1	few	TRBD2	TGCGCCAGCTCTAGCGGGGGGGCTATCTCCTACAATGAGCAGTTCTTC	CASSSGGAISYNEQFF
TRBV12-3/TRBV12-4	TRBJ1-2	.	.	TGTGCCAGCACCTCGACCGGGCATAAATATGGCTACACCTTC	CASTSTGHKYGYTF
TRBV20-1	TRBJ2-7	.	TRBD1	TGCAGTGCTACGCGCCCCGGGACAGGTGCCACCTACGAGCAGTACTTC	CSATRPGTGATYEQYF
TRBV15	TRBJ1-2	.	.	TGTGCCACCAGCCGTCAAAAGGGGGTGTTCGGTGGCTACACCTTC	CATSRQKGVFGGYTF
TRBV12-5	TRBJ2-7	.	.	TGTGCTAGTGGTTTACGTGTGTACGAGCAGTACTTC	CASGLRVYEQYF
TRBV29-1	TRBJ2-5	.	.	TGCAGCGTTGGCGACGGGAGATCCCAAGAGACCCAGTACTTC	CSVGDGRSQETQYF
TRBV3-1	TRBJ2-5	.	.	TGTGCCAGCAGCCGAGCAAGATCGCGGTTACGGGAGACCCAGTACTTC	CASSRARSRLRETQYF